Sequencing of this T cell receptor (beta chain) was carried out in a study of blood T cell repertoires in COVID-19. Before being deemed recovered, Cohort 3 donors had two negative PCRs, clearance, or symptom resolution. Trimming removed 7 bases from V and 0 bases from J, with 11 bases in between. Germline loops: CDR1 SGHRS, CDR2 YFSETQ. This CDR3 comprises 15 residues. The assay was immunoSEQ multiplex PCR, and TCRdb's table has in-frame clones only and misses some. The sample has 250,000 to 400,000 clones, roughly 86% seen once. This receptor was taken from a woman aged 25-40 years who had recovered from COVID-19. V is TRBV5-1 and J is TRBJ2-6; D is possibly TRBD1 (6 bases). Sequencing was carried out using PBMCs or T cells enriched from blood (not recorded which). The CDR3 region is CASSDSISGANVLTF. CDR3 nucleotide sequence: TGCGCCAGCTCGGACAGTATCTCTGGGGCCAACGTCCTGACTTTC.